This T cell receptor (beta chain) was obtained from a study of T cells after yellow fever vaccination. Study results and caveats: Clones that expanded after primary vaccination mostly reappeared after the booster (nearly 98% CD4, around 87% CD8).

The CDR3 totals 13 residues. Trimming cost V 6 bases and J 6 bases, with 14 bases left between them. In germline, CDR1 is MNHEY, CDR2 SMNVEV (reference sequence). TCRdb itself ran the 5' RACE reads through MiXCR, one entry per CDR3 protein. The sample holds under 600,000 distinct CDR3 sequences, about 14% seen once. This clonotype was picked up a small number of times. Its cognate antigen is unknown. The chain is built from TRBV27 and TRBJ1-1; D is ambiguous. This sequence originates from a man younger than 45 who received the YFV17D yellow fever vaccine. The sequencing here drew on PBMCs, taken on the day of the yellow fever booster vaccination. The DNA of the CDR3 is TGTGCCAGCAGCGCCCGACAACGGTCTGAAGCTTTCTTT. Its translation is CASSARQRSEAFF.